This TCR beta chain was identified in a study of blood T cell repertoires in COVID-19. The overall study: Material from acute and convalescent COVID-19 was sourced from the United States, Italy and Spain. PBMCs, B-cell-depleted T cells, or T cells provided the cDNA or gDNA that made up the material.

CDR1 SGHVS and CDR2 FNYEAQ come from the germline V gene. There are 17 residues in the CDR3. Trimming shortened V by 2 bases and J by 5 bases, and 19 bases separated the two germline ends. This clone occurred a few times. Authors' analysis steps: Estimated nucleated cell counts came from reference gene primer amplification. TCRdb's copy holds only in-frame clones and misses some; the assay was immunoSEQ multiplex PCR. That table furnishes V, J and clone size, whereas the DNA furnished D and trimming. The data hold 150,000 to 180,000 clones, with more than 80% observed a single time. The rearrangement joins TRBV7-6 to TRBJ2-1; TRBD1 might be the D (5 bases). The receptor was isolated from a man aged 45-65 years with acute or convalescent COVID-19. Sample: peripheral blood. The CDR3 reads CASSLRTQGALDNEQFF. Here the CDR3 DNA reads TGTGCCAGCAGCTTACGCACCCAAGGGGCCCTCGACAATGAGCAGTTCTTC.